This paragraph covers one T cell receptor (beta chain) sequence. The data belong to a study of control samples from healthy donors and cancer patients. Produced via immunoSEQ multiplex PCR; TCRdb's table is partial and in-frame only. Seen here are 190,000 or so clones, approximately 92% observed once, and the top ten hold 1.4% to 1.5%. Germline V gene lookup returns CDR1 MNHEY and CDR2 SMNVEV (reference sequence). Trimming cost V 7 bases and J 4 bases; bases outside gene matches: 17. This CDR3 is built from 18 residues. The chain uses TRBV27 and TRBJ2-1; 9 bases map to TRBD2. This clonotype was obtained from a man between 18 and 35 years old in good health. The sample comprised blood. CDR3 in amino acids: CASKAKAGGPPVYNEQFF. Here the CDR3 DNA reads TGTGCCAGCAAGGCTAAAGCGGGGGGCCCCCCGGTATACAATGAGCAGTTCTTC.